Considering frequency, the clone carrying this T cell receptor beta chain is medium-sized. Germline assignment: CDR1 MNHNY and CDR2 SVGAGI (reference sequence). This CDR3 has 15 amino acids. This entry comes from a study of T cell clusters in autoimmune cytopenias. TRB rearrangements were amplified by touch-down multiplex PCR with mixed TRB-A/B primers. Reanalyzing the multiplex PCR reads, TCRdb keeps one entry per CDR3 protein, without DNA. Listed are more than 9,000 distinct CDR3 sequences; 3% to 3.5% falls within the top ten. Each sample's input was roughly 270 ng genomic DNA, 38,000 or so genome equivalents. These data were also reused for a study on T cell repertoires in aging, cancer and after chemotherapy.

V gene TRBV6-6 combines with J gene TRBJ2-3; TCRdb outputs TRBD2, but without DNA this stays unchecked. Sequencing used peripheral blood. This TCR was sampled from a human donor in good health. CDR3 region: CASSVSGGATDTQYF.